This entry lists 7 T cell receptor beta chains sequenced from one sample in a study of T cell repertoires in cytomegalovirus infection (dated by TCRdb to the late 2010s). Sequencing instrument: Illumina HiSeq 1500. In-frame beta chains were kept once TCRdb had trimmed the public reads at Q25 with fastp and called clones with MiXCR. Every CDR3 protein is listed once, alongside the most common genes and DNA of its rows. Across this sample there are 150,000 to 200,000 distinct CDR3 sequences, with approximately 30% seen only once. Clones ranked in the top ten supply approximately 30% of the sample. The specimen was PBMCs. The receptors here all came from a human donor in good health (CMV status not recorded). Some clones in this sample may be carry-over from other donors' samples.

This clonotype was picked up many times. This chain connects TRBV11-2 to TRBJ2-3; maybe TRBD1 (5 bases). This CDR3 spans 14 amino acids. V was trimmed by 5 bases and J by 2 bases, leaving 11 bases between them. Germline V gives CDR1 SGHAT, CDR2 FQNNGV. CDR3 amino acids: CASSLTGYTDTQYF. CDR3 bases: TGTGCCAGCAGCCTCACAGGATACACAGATACGCAGTATTTT.

This clonotype has a handful of counts. This chain uses TRBV12-5 with TRBJ1-5; no firm D call. Trimming removed 6 bases at V and 3 bases at J, with 12 bases between. The germline CDR1 and CDR2 sequences are LGHNT and FRNRAP. There are 14 residues in the CDR3. The DNA of the CDR3 is TGTGCTAGTGGGACCGCACTCTCCAATCAGCCCCAGCATTTT. Protein product: CASGTALSNQPQHF.

This chain connects TRBV12-3 or TRBV12-4 to TRBJ1-1; 9 bases line up with TRBD1. This CDR3 is built from 18 residues. V lost 8 bases to trimming and J lost 4 bases; unmatched junction nucleotides: 20. The CDR3 reads CASGSAPGTGWVGTEAFF. In nucleotides, the CDR3 is TGTGCCAGCGGCTCAGCTCCGGGGACAGGGTGGGTGGGCACTGAAGCTTTCTTT.

This chain connects TRBV6-2 or TRBV6-3 to TRBJ2-3; 7 positions agree with TRBD1. The V segment lost 5 bases and the J segment 11 bases; nucleotides outside the gene matches: 10. The CDR3 contains 13 residues. Looked up from germline, CDR1 is MNHEY and CDR2 is SVGEGT. The CDR3 is CASSPLRDSEQYF. CDR3 nucleotides: TGTGCCAGCAGTCCCCTCCGGGACAGCGAGCAGTATTTT.

Ten or more counts support this clonotype. The chain carries TRBV7-8 and TRBJ1-6; TRBD1 might be the D (6 bases). This CDR3 has 13 residues. V was pared by 7 bases and J by 7 bases, with 11 bases between. The germline CDR1 and CDR2 sequences are SGHVS and FQNEAQ. CDR3 DNA sequence: TGTGCCAGCACCCTTACAGGGAATTCACCCCTCCACTTT. Translation gives CASTLTGNSPLHF. Drawing the rest from reference TRBV7-8 and TRBJ1-6, the complete variable domain is GAGVSQSPRYKVAKRGQDVALRCDPISGHVSLFWYQQALGQGPEFLTYFQNEAQLDKSGLPSDRFFAERPEGSVSTLKIQRTQQEDSAVYLCASTLTGNSPLHFGNGTRLTVT.

Concerning this clonotype: The conserved phenylalanine or tryptophan is not found at the CDR3 terminus, so this likely reflects a read error. It is unclear where the CDR3 begins or ends on the DNA, so no DNA is shown, and the CDR3 is as TCRdb lists it. The rearrangement links TRBV12-5 to TRBJ2-7; the table's D gene call, TRBD1, was not cross checked with the DNA. The CDR3 totals 14 residues, both ends included. The germline V gene has CDR1 LGHNT and CDR2 FRNRAP. The chain's CDR3 is CASGPSVGTGDHIG.

The V gene is TRBV20-1, the J gene TRBJ2-7, with TRBD1 matching 9 bases. Per germline, CDR1 DFQATT and CDR2 SNEGSKA (reference sequence). J gave up 7 bases and V 2 bases, and 9 bases lay outside the gene matches. The CDR3 is made up of 14 amino acids. CDR3 amino acids: CSARRTGEIGEQYF. Written as DNA, the CDR3 is TGCAGTGCTAGAAGGACAGGGGAGATTGGGGAGCAGTACTTC.